The 27 T cell receptor beta chains reported below all come from one sample, sequenced in a study of shared clonotypes between healthy human individuals. Some clones are missing from TCRdb's copy, which holds only in-frame ones; the method was immunoSEQ multiplex PCR. Among around 550,000 clones listed, roughly 95% were seen once. What was sequenced was naive CD4+ T cells sorted from blood. The sample's subset: CD45RA+ positively selected. The receptors stem from a woman aged 25-40 years in good health.

The chain combines TRBV19 with TRBJ2-6; D possibly corresponds to TRBD2 (5 bases). This CDR3 has 16 residues. Per the germline V gene, CDR1 is LNHDA and CDR2 is SQIVND (reference sequence). The V end lost 6 bases, the J end lost 8 bases, and 20 bases lay between the germline ends. The CDR3 nucleotides read TGTGCCAGTAGCACATTGGAGGCTACTGGAACCAACGTCCTGACTTTC. This codes for CASSTLEATGTNVLTF.

This chain uses TRBV27 with TRBJ1-2; the D gene is possibly TRBD1 (6 bases). The CDR3 sequence is 14 residues long. Looked up from germline, CDR1 is MNHEY and CDR2 is SMNVEV (reference sequence). With 6 bases removed from V and 0 bases from J, the gap between germline ends came to 11 bases. The chain's CDR3 is CASSDRWTNYGYTF. The CDR3 nucleotides are TGTGCCAGCAGCGACAGGTGGACTAACTATGGCTACACCTTC.

The chain joins TRBV27 to TRBJ1-5; the match to TRBD1 covers 11 bases. CDR3 length equals 17 residues. Germline loops: CDR1 MNHEY, CDR2 SMNVEV (reference sequence). V gave up 8 bases and J gave up 1 base; unmatched junction bases: 10. This CDR3 reads CASGSGTGGFSNQPQHF. The CDR3, as DNA: TGTGCCAGCGGATCCGGGACAGGGGGTTTCAGCAATCAGCCCCAGCATTTT.

The chain combines TRBV11-3 with TRBJ2-7; D gene ambiguous. The CDR3 covers 13 residues. Germline CDR1 SGHNT, CDR2 YENEEA. The V end was cut by 5 bases, the J end by 4 bases, with 12 bases between. The CDR3, as DNA: TGTGCCAGCAGCCCAGGATGGGGTTACGAGCAGTACTTC. Translating gives CASSPGWGYEQYF.

The chain links TRBV28 to TRBJ2-1, with 9 bases fitting TRBD1. Trimming took 8 bases from V and 3 from J; bases not matched to a gene: 14. The CDR3 spans 17 residues. CDR1 MDHEN and CDR2 SYDVKM come from the germline V gene. The CDR3 sequence is CASHAGQGVFGYNEQFF. The DNA of the CDR3 is TGTGCCAGCCACGCGGGACAGGGCGTTTTCGGCTACAATGAGCAGTTCTTC.

The count of this clone is one. The gene calls are TRBV6-1 and TRBJ1-2; D not resolved. The CDR3 runs 14 residues. Germline V gene data show CDR1 as MNHNS and CDR2 as SASEGT. Deletions cut 7 bases from V and 0 bases from J, with 12 bases between. The CDR3 DNA reads TGTGCCAGCATCCCCCAGGTCCCTAACTATGGCTACACCTTC. Its protein is CASIPQVPNYGYTF.

V and J are TRBV6-5 and TRBJ1-1; D is uncertain. Looked up from germline, CDR1 is MNHEY and CDR2 is SVGAGI. The CDR3 is 15 residues long. Deletions cut 3 bases from V and 0 bases from J, with 11 bases between. The CDR3 here is CASSYSQMMNTEAFF. The CDR3 nucleotides are TGTGCCAGCAGTTATTCTCAGATGATGAACACTGAAGCTTTCTTT.

The chain couples TRBV15 to TRBJ1-1, with 12 bases lining up with TRBD1. CDR1 and CDR2 (germline): LNHNV, YYDKDF (reference sequence). The V segment lost 3 bases and the J segment 1 base; nucleotides outside the gene matches: 9. The CDR3 is 18 amino acids. As DNA, the CDR3 is TGTGCCACCAGCAGGCTACCGGGACAGGGGGCGGCGAACACTGAAGCTTTCTTT. It codes for CATSRLPGQGAANTEAFF.

This clone was recorded a few times. The chain combines TRBV6-1 with TRBJ1-5; the D is unclear. V lost 6 bases, J lost 5 bases, and 8 bases lay in between. Germline CDR1 and CDR2: MNHNS and SASEGT. The CDR3 covers 12 residues. In DNA form, the CDR3 reads TGTGCCAGCAGGGTCCTTTATCAGCCCCAGCATTTT. Protein product: CASRVLYQPQHF.

This rearrangement joins TRBV5-1 to TRBJ2-7; TRBD1 or TRBD2 may be the D gene (6 bases each). Germline V gene sequence: CDR1 SGHRS, CDR2 YFSETQ. There are 15 residues in the CDR3. V lost 3 bases to trimming and J lost 3 bases, with 16 bases between them. As DNA, the CDR3 is TGCGCCAGCAGCTGGGGGGACACCGGGCTCTACGAGCAGTACTTC. Translated, it gives CASSWGDTGLYEQYF.

The V gene is TRBV18, the J gene TRBJ2-7, with 7 nucleotides matching TRBD1. J lost 2 bases, V lost 4 bases, and 5 bases had no gene match. Germline V CDR1 and CDR2: KGHSH, LQKENI. The length of the CDR3 is 14 residues. The CDR3 loop reads CASSQRGQTYEQYF. The CDR3 DNA is TGTGCCAGCTCACAAAGGGGACAGACCTACGAGCAGTACTTC.

The rearrangement links TRBV19 to TRBJ1-4; D is perhaps TRBD1 (5 bases). CDR3 length: 15 amino acids. The V gene lost 6 bases and the J gene lost 3 bases, with 14 bases spanning the gap. The germline V gene has CDR1 LNHDA and CDR2 SQIVND (reference sequence). CDR3: CASSSLGAANEKLFF. The CDR3 coding sequence is TGTGCCAGTAGCAGCCTAGGGGCCGCTAATGAAAAACTGTTTTTT.

This chain connects TRBV2 to TRBJ2-5, with TRBD1 identical over 9 bases. The V and J ends lost 0 bases and 3 bases, in that order; junction bases with no gene match: 2. This CDR3 comprises 15 residues. CDR1 SNHLY and CDR2 FYNNEI come from the germline V gene. The CDR3 coding sequence is TGTGCCAGCAGTGAAGCGACAGGGGGTGAAGAGACCCAGTACTTC. Protein product: CASSEATGGEETQYF.

J is TRBJ2-3 and V is TRBV7-9; 9 bases are a match to TRBD2. Trimming at V came to 0 bases and at J to 0 bases, leaving 7 bases not matched to a gene. Germline V gene lookup returns CDR1 SEHNR and CDR2 FQNEAQ (reference sequence). The length of the CDR3 is 18 residues. The CDR3 DNA reads as TGTGCCAGCAGCTTAGCCCGAGGACTAGCGCCAAGCACAGATACGCAGTATTTT. Translating gives CASSLARGLAPSTDTQYF. Together with reference TRBV7-9 and TRBJ2-3, the CDR3 gives the full variable domain: DTGVSQNPRHKITKRGQNVTFRCDPISEHNRLYWYRQTLGQGPEFLTYFQNEAQLEKSRLLSDRFSAERPKGSFSTLEIQRTEQGDSAMYLCASSLARGLAPSTDTQYFGPGTRLTVL.

This chain uses TRBV28 with TRBJ1-4; TRBD1 aligns across 8 bases. The CDR3 consists of 15 residues. The V gene's germline CDR1 is MDHEN and CDR2 SYDVKM. V trimming: 3 bases; J trimming: 17 bases; junction bases outside the gene matches: 17. For the CDR3, the DNA is TGTGCCAGCAGTTTTTCATCCCCACCCAGGGACAGGTGCTTTTTT. This codes for CASSFSSPPRDRCFF. Full variable domain (remainder filled in from reference TRBV28 and TRBJ1-4): DVKVTQSSRYLVKRTGEKVFLECVQDMDHENMFWYRQDPGLGLRLIYFSYDVKMKEKGDIPEGYSVSREKKERFSLILESASTNQTSMYLCASSFSSPPRDRCFFGSGTQLSVL.

The CDR3 loop reads CASTKLGGPSTDTQYF. The CDR3 bases are TGTGCCAGCACCAAACTGGGCGGCCCTAGCACAGATACGCAGTATTTT. The chain couples TRBV6-6 to TRBJ2-3; D remains ambiguous. CDR1 MNHNY and CDR2 SVGAGI come from the germline V gene (reference sequence). CDR3 length: 16 amino acids. V lost 7 bases to trimming and J lost 0 bases, with 17 bases between them.

V is TRBV6-1 and J is TRBJ2-3, with D perhaps TRBD1 (5 bases). This CDR3 contains 14 residues. CDR1 is MNHNS, CDR2 SASEGT, per germline. With 5 bases removed from V and 2 bases from J, the gap between germline ends came to 11 bases. The CDR3 sequence: CASSRHRNTDTQYF. In DNA form, the CDR3 reads TGTGCCAGCAGTCGGCACAGGAACACAGATACGCAGTATTTT.

The V and J genes are TRBV5-1 and TRBJ2-2, with 13 bases that match TRBD2. The germline gives CDR1 SGHRS, CDR2 YFSETQ. The J segment lost 4 bases and the V segment lost 6 bases, leaving 3 bases of the junction unmatched. CDR3 size: 15 residues. CDR3 nucleotides: TGCGCCAGCACCGGGACTAGCGGGACCACCGGGGAGCTGTTTTTT. Amino acid sequence: CASTGTSGTTGELFF.

This chain's CDR3 is CASSLLLAGDVDTQYF. CDR3 in DNA: TGTGCCAGCAGCTTGCTGCTAGCGGGAGATGTAGATACGCAGTATTTT. The V call is TRBV5-4, the J call TRBJ2-3; TRBD2 agrees at 10 bases. The V gene end was trimmed by 1 base and the J gene end by 5 bases; junction bases not matched to a gene: 7. This CDR3 is 16 amino acids long. Per germline, CDR1 SGHNT and CDR2 YYREEE (reference sequence). Full variable domain (remainder filled in from reference TRBV5-4 and TRBJ2-3): ETGVTQSPTHLIKTRGQQVTLRCSSQSGHNTVSWYQQALGQGPQFIFQYYREEENGRGNFPPRFSGLQFPNYSSELNVNALELDDSALYLCASSLLLAGDVDTQYFGPGTRLTVL.

This chain connects TRBV19 to TRBJ2-5; unclear D gene. The CDR3 covers 16 residues. The V gene lost 1 base and the J gene lost 0 bases, with 12 bases spanning the gap. Germline V gene sequence: CDR1 LNHDA, CDR2 SQIVND (reference sequence). The DNA of the CDR3 is TGTGCCAGTAGTATAGGGGCAGACACCAACCAAGAGACCCAGTACTTC. It translates to CASSIGADTNQETQYF.

This chain uses TRBV19 with TRBJ1-2; D is perhaps TRBD1 (5 bases). The V end lost 4 bases, the J end lost 3 bases, and 12 bases lay between the germline ends. Germline lookup yields CDR1 LNHDA and CDR2 SQIVND (reference sequence). The CDR3 contains 14 residues. The CDR3 DNA follows: TGTGCCAGTAGTACAAAGGGGACGGACTATGGCTACACCTTC. This encodes CASSTKGTDYGYTF.

This clone was counted only a few times. The rearrangement joins TRBV6-1 to TRBJ1-4; 8 bases match TRBD1. The CDR3 runs 15 residues. Germline-derived CDR1 and CDR2 are MNHNS and SASEGT. V shed 6 bases, J shed 12 bases, and the junction held 15 bases outside the gene matches. The CDR3 region has the DNA TGTGCCAGCAGGGGGACAGGCGCGTTTGCGTTGGAACTGTTTTTT. This encodes CASRGTGAFALELFF.

The chain links TRBV6-6 to TRBJ1-5, with D possibly TRBD1 on 6 matching bases. Germline V gene sequence: CDR1 MNHNY, CDR2 SVGAGI (reference sequence). V lost 7 bases and J lost 5, with 18 bases in between. The CDR3 contains 15 residues. CDR3 amino acids: CASIPGGARDQPQHF. CDR3 in DNA: TGTGCCAGCATCCCGGGGGGGGCGCGGGATCAGCCCCAGCATTTT.

This chain joins TRBV27 and TRBJ1-1; 9 bases align to TRBD1. This CDR3 has 16 amino acids. With V trimmed by 6 bases and J by 4 bases, 12 bases remained unmatched. Per the germline V gene, CDR1 is MNHEY and CDR2 is SMNVEV (reference sequence). This chain's CDR3 is CASRDRGDFFPTEAFF. As DNA, the CDR3 is TGTGCCAGCAGGGACAGGGGCGACTTTTTTCCCACTGAAGCTTTCTTT.

The genes are TRBV5-4 and TRBJ2-2, with TRBD2 matching 12 bases. The CDR3 runs to 16 residues. After removal of 4 bases from V and 6 bases from J, the junction contained 7 bases not matched to a gene. CDR1 and CDR2 (germline): SGHNT, YYREEE (reference sequence). The CDR3 sequence: CASSTSGRKRAGELFF. Here the CDR3 DNA reads TGTGCCAGCAGCACTAGCGGGAGGAAGCGGGCCGGGGAGCTGTTTTTT.

The CDR3 here is CASSNRDRALGEQYF. For the CDR3, the DNA is TGTGCCAGCAGTAACCGGGACAGGGCCCTCGGCGAGCAGTACTTC. The chain uses TRBV6-1 and TRBJ2-7, with 9 bases that match TRBD1. Germline CDR1 reads MNHNS; CDR2 reads SASEGT. After removal of 5 bases from V and 6 bases from J, the junction contained 11 bases not matched to a gene. The CDR3 runs to 15 residues.

V usage is TRBV7-2 and J usage is TRBJ2-7, with 14 bases identical to TRBD2. Germline values: CDR1 SGHTA, CDR2 FQGNSA. The CDR3 is made up of 17 amino acids. The ends lost 5 bases at V and 0 bases at J; junction bases unmatched: 6. CDR3 in amino acids: CASSLGLAGGPSYEQYF. DNA for the CDR3: TGTGCCAGCAGCCTTGGACTAGCGGGAGGCCCCTCCTACGAGCAGTACTTC.